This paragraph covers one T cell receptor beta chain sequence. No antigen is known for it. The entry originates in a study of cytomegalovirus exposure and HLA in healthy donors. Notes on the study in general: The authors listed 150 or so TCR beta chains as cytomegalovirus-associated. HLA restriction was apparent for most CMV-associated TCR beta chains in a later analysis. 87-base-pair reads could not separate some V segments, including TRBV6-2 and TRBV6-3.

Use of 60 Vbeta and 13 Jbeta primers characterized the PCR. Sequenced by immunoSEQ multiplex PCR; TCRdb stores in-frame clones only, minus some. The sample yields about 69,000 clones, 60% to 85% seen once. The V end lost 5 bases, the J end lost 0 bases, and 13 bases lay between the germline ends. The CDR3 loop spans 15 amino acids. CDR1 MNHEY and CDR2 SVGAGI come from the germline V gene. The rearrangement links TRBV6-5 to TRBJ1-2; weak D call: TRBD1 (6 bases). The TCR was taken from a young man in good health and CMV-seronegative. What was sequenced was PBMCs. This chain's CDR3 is CASSQPTGTNYGYTF. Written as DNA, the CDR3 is TGTGCCAGCAGTCAGCCGACAGGCACTAACTATGGCTACACCTTC.